These T cell receptor beta chains were read from a single sample in a study of vaccination and CD4 T cells after COVID-19. These TCRs' antigens remain unknown. TCRdb re-analysed the PCR reads in MiXCR, keeping a single row per CDR3 protein. The table shows approximately 16,000 distinct CDR3 sequences, with approximately 57% occurring only once. Sequencing was done on a sample of CD4+ T cells from blood, cultured in vitro. Every receptor here comes from a human donor who had recovered from COVID-19. The CDR3 runs from the conserved cysteine through the conserved F or W. D genes are given only for firm matches. Expanded clones get a size class; other rows say once, few or many, or leave the size out.

clone_size d_call j_call v_call cdr3_length cdr3_aa cdr3_nt
NA NA TRBJ1-3 TRBV30 12 CAWELSGNTIYF TGTGCCTGGGAGCTCTCTGGAAACACCATATATTTT
NA NA TRBJ1-3 TRBV5-4 14 CASSSMGGRNTIYF TGTGCCAGCAGCTCTATGGGGGGCAGGAACACCATATATTTT
NA NA TRBJ2-1 TRBV5-1 15 CASSLAQRSYNEQFF TGCGCCAGCAGCTTGGCACAGCGGTCCTACAATGAGCAGTTCTTC
NA TRBD2 TRBJ2-4 TRBV19 17 CASRRGLAGQAKNIQYF TGTGCCAGTAGAAGGGGACTAGCGGGCCAAGCCAAAAACATTCAGTACTTC
NA NA TRBJ1-2 TRBV28 14 CASSLPGVSYGYTF TGTGCCAGCAGTCTCCCGGGAGTGAGCTATGGCTACACCTTC
NA NA TRBJ1-5 TRBV20-1 14 CSASGLGQFQPQHF TGCAGTGCTAGCGGGTTAGGACAATTTCAGCCCCAGCATTTT
NA NA TRBJ2-5 TRBV7-6 15 CASSLERRRGETQYF TGTGCCAGCAGCTTAGAGAGGAGGAGGGGAGAGACCCAGTACTTC
NA NA TRBJ2-4 TRBV6-1 13 CASSKTGKAIQYF TGTGCCAGCAGCAAGACTGGGAAGGCCATTCAGTACTTC
NA TRBD1 TRBJ1-2 TRBV19 13 CASNAGTGNGYTF TGTGCCAGTAATGCCGGGACAGGGAATGGCTACACCTTC
few NA TRBJ2-3 TRBV20-1 15 CSAGDRASGTDTQYF TGCAGTGCTGGAGACAGGGCTAGCGGCACAGATACGCAGTATTTT
NA TRBD1 TRBJ2-2 TRBV20-1 12 CSGTGNTGELFF TGCAGTGGGACAGGGAACACCGGGGAGCTGTTTTTT
few TRBD1 TRBJ2-1 TRBV7-6 14 CASTPGQGRNEQFF TGTGCCAGCACCCCGGGACAGGGGCGGAATGAGCAGTTCTTC
NA NA TRBJ1-5 TRBV12-3/TRBV12-4 15 CASSRRLLSNQPQHF TGTGCCAGCAGCCGCAGGCTTTTAAGCAATCAGCCCCAGCATTTT
NA NA TRBJ1-2 TRBV7-8 15 CASSFNGEVGYGYTF TGTGCCAGCAGCTTTAACGGGGAAGTCGGGTATGGCTACACCTTC
NA NA TRBJ1-4 TRBV19 16 CASSTYLTPGREKLFF TGTGCCAGTAGTACCTACCTCACGCCGGGGCGAGAAAAACTGTTTTTT
few TRBD1 TRBJ1-1 TRBV19 15 CASTSQRGHMTEAFF TGTGCCAGTACCTCGCAGAGGGGGCATATGACTGAAGCTTTCTTT
medium-sized NA TRBJ2-2 TRBV4-1 16 CASSQREGANTGELFF TGCGCCAGCAGCCAACGAGAGGGGGCGAACACCGGGGAGCTGTTTTTT
NA TRBD2 TRBJ2-7 TRBV20-1 14 CSARGSGSAYEQYF TGCAGTGCGAGGGGGAGCGGGAGCGCCTACGAGCAGTACTTC
once NA TRBJ1-6 TRBV7-9 15 CASSLSGIWDSPLHF TGTGCCAGCAGCTTAAGTGGCATATGGGATTCACCCCTCCACTTT
NA TRBD2 TRBJ2-5 TRBV30 15 CAWSGLAGGKETQYF TGTGCCTGGAGTGGCCTAGCGGGAGGGAAAGAGACCCAGTACTTC
NA NA TRBJ2-7 TRBV28 19 CASSFKTPYVYSSSYEQYF TGTGCCAGCAGTTTTAAGACCCCTTATGTTTATTCTTCTTCCTACGAGCAGTACTTC
medium-sized NA TRBJ1-2 TRBV7-9 16 CASSREQGFANYGYTF TGTGCCAGCAGCCGCGAGCAGGGATTTGCTAACTATGGCTACACCTTC
few TRBD1 TRBJ1-2 TRBV24-1 15 CATSDPGQGHYGYTF TGTGCCACCAGTGACCCGGGACAGGGCCACTATGGCTACACCTTC
NA NA TRBJ1-4 TRBV6-5 15 CASSYSGAANEKLFF TGTGCCAGCAGTTACTCGGGTGCGGCTAATGAAAAACTGTTTTTT
NA NA TRBJ1-1 TRBV11-2 15 CASSSEGGLNTEAFF TGTGCCAGCAGCTCCGAAGGGGGTTTGAACACTGAAGCTTTCTTT
NA NA TRBJ2-3 TRBV7-6 16 CASSYTGAGSTDTQYF TGTGCCAGCAGCTATACAGGGGCGGGGAGCACAGATACGCAGTATTTT
NA NA TRBJ2-6 TRBV11-2 13 CASSYQGANVLTF TGTGCCAGCAGCTACCAGGGGGCCAACGTCCTGACTTTC
NA TRBD1 TRBJ1-2 TRBV7-8 14 CASSPDRGRDGYTF TGTGCCAGCAGCCCGGACAGGGGGCGAGATGGCTACACCTTC
NA NA TRBJ2-5 TRBV3-1 12 CASSQEAETQYF TGTGCCAGCAGCCAAGAAGCGGAGACCCAGTACTTC
few NA TRBJ1-2 TRBV6-1 16 CASSPTMGGPGYGYTF TGTGCCAGCAGTCCAACGATGGGGGGGCCAGGCTATGGCTACACCTTC
NA TRBD1 TRBJ2-5 TRBV6-1 15 CASSGVGQGEETQYF TGTGCCAGCAGCGGAGTGGGACAGGGAGAGGAGACCCAGTACTTC
NA NA TRBJ1-6 TRBV2 12 CASSRESLSLHF TGTGCCAGCAGTCGGGAGTCGCTGTCCCTCCACTTT
NA NA TRBJ2-6 TRBV19 19 CASRAGRTSGRSGANVLTF TGTGCCAGTAGGGCTGGGCGGACCTCGGGTAGGTCTGGGGCCAACGTCCTGACTTTC
few TRBD1 TRBJ1-2 TRBV28 14 CASSLGQGPYGYTF TGTGCCAGCAGTTTGGGACAGGGACCCTATGGCTACACCTTC
NA TRBD1 TRBJ1-1 TRBV9 14 CATPKRTGGPEAFF TGTGCCACCCCAAAAAGGACAGGGGGTCCTGAAGCTTTCTTT
NA NA TRBJ2-5 TRBV5-1 16 CASSSFGRGEQETQYF TGCGCCAGCAGCTCCTTCGGCAGGGGGGAACAAGAGACCCAGTACTTC
NA NA TRBJ1-4 TRBV20-1 15 CSARGAGRVPEKLFF TGCAGTGCTAGAGGGGCGGGGCGAGTCCCTGAAAAACTGTTTTTT
few NA TRBJ1-5 TRBV6-5 13 CASSYDRNQPQHF TGTGCCAGCAGTTACGACAGGAATCAGCCCCAGCATTTT
NA NA TRBJ1-5 TRBV21-1 11 CASSNDQPQHF TGTGCCAGCAGCAACGATCAGCCCCAGCATTTT
few NA TRBJ1-2 TRBV6-1 16 CASSEKPGLANYGYTF TGTGCCAGCAGTGAAAAACCAGGCTTAGCTAACTATGGCTACACCTTC
NA NA TRBJ1-5 TRBV12-3/TRBV12-4 15 CASREQGDSNQPQHF TGTGCCAGCAGAGAACAGGGAGATAGCAATCAGCCCCAGCATTTT
NA NA TRBJ1-2 TRBV27 13 CASSFSHLGGYTF TGTGCCAGCAGTTTTTCTCACTTGGGGGGCTACACCTTC
NA TRBD2 TRBJ2-3 TRBV28 12 CASGSGGDTQYF TGTGCCAGCGGGTCGGGGGGAGATACGCAGTATTTT
few TRBD1 TRBJ1-2 TRBV10-3 12 CATSRTGGGYTF TGTGCCACAAGCCGGACAGGGGGTGGCTACACCTTC
NA NA TRBJ2-7 TRBV3-1 15 CASSPGSAPSYEQYF TGTGCCAGCAGCCCTGGATCGGCCCCCTCCTACGAGCAGTACTTC
NA NA TRBJ1-2 TRBV24-1 13 CATSTEGNYGYTF TGTGCCACCAGCACGGAGGGGAACTATGGCTACACCTTC
NA NA TRBJ1-2 TRBV15 14 CATNPNRGPYGYTF TGTGCCACCAACCCGAATAGAGGGCCCTATGGCTACACCTTC
NA NA TRBJ1-1 TRBV28 12 CASKGSNTEAFF TGTGCCAGCAAAGGGTCGAACACTGAAGCTTTCTTT
NA TRBD2 TRBJ2-5 TRBV20-1 13 CSAPPGLVVTQYF TGCAGTGCCCCCCCGGGACTAGTCGTGACCCAGTACTTC
once NA TRBJ2-7 TRBV6-5 13 CASSYGPGREQYF TGTGCCAGCAGTTACGGGCCAGGGCGCGAGCAGTACTTC
NA NA TRBJ2-5 TRBV7-2 13 CASGLQGGQTQYF TGTGCCAGCGGCCTACAAGGTGGTCAGACCCAGTACTTC
few NA TRBJ2-2 TRBV20-1 13 CSGLQGNTGELFF TGCAGTGGTCTACAGGGTAACACCGGGGAGCTGTTTTTT
NA NA TRBJ2-2 TRBV11-3 15 CASSLGDGYTGELFF TGTGCCAGCAGCTTGGGGGACGGATACACCGGGGAGCTGTTTTTT
NA TRBD2 TRBJ2-3 TRBV20-1 15 CSAAWIAGKADTQYF TGCAGTGCTGCCTGGATAGCGGGAAAGGCAGATACGCAGTATTTT
NA TRBD1 TRBJ1-3 TRBV27 16 CASSRTGGPLGNTIYF TGTGCCAGCAGTCGGACAGGGGGGCCTCTTGGAAACACCATATATTTT
NA NA TRBJ2-3 TRBV30 13 CACARGPTDTQYF TGTGCCTGTGCAAGAGGGCCGACAGATACGCAGTATTTT
NA NA TRBJ2-1 TRBV7-8 15 CASSLAGLFYNEQFF TGTGCCAGCAGCTTAGCTGGGTTGTTCTACAATGAGCAGTTCTTC